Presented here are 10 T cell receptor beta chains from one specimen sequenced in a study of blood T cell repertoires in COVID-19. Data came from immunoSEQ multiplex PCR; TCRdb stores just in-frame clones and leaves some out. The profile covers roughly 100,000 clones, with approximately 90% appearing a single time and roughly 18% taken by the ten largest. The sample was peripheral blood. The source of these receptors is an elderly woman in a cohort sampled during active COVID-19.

CDR3 nucleotides: TGTGCCAGCAGCCTCGAGTACCCCCCTAACTATGGCTACACCTTC. It codes for CASSLEYPPNYGYTF. The chain is built from TRBV3-1 (or the pseudogene TRBV3-2) and TRBJ1-2; D unresolved. The germline V gene encodes CDR1 LGHDT and CDR2 YNNKEL (reference sequence). V shed 4 bases and J shed 0 bases, with 12 bases lying between them. The CDR3 contains 15 residues.

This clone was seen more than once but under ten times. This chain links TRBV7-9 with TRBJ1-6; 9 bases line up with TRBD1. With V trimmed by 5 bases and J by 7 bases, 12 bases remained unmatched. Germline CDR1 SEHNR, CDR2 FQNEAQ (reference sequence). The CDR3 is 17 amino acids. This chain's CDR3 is CASSRQAGTGSNSPLHF. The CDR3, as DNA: TGTGCCAGCAGCCGCCAGGCCGGGACAGGGAGCAATTCACCCCTCCACTTT. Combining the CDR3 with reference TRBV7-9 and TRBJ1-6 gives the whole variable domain DTGVSQNPRHKITKRGQNVTFRCDPISEHNRLYWYRQTLGQGPEFLTYFQNEAQLEKSRLLSDRFSAERPKGSFSTLEIQRTEQGDSAMYLCASSRQAGTGSNSPLHFGNGTRLTVT.

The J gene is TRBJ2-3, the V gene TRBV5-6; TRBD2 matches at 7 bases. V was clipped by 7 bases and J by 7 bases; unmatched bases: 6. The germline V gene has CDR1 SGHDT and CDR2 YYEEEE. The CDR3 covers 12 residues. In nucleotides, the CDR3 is TGTGCCAGCCATAGGCGGGGGAATACGCAGTATTTT. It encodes CASHRRGNTQYF. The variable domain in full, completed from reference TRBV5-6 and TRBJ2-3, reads DAGVTQSPTHLIKTRGQQVTLRCSPKSGHDTVSWYQQALGQGPQFIFQYYEEEERQRGNFPDRFSGHQFPNYSSELNVNALLLGDSALYLCASHRRGNTQYFGPGTRLTVL.

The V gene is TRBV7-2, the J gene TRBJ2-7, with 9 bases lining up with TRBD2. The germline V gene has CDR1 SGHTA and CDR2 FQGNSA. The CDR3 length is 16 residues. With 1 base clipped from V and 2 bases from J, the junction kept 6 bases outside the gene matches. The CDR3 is CASSLVASGTTYEQYF. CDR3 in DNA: TGTGCCAGCAGCTTAGTGGCTAGCGGGACGACCTACGAGCAGTACTTC.

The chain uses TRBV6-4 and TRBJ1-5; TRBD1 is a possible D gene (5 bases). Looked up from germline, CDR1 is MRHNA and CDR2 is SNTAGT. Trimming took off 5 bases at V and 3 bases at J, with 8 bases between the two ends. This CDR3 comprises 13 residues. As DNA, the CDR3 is TGTGCCAGCAGTCAGGGTCCCAATCAGCCCCAGCATTTT. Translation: CASSQGPNQPQHF.

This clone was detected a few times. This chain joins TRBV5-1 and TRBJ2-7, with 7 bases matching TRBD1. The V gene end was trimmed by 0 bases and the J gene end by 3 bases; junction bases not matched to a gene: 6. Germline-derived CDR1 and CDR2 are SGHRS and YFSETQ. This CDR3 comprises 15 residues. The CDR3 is CASSLDGQAVYEQYF. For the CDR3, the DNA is TGCGCCAGCAGCTTGGACGGACAGGCCGTCTACGAGCAGTACTTC.

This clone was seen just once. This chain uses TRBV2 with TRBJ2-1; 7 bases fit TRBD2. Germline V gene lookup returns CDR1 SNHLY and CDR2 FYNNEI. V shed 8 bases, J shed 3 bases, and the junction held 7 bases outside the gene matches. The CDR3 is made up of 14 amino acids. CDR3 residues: CASFSGRNYNEQFF. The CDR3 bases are TGTGCCAGCTTTAGCGGGCGGAACTACAATGAGCAGTTCTTC. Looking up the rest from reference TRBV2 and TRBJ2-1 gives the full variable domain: EPEVTQTPSHQVTQMGQEVILRCVPISNHLYFYWYRQILGQKVEFLVSFYNNEISEKSEIFDDQFSVERPDGSNFTLKIRSTKLEDSAMYFCASFSGRNYNEQFFGPGTRLTVL.

CDR3 sequence: CASSIVGQGTDTQYF. The CDR3 bases are TGTGCCAGTAGTATAGTAGGGCAGGGGACAGATACGCAGTATTTT. V usage is TRBV19 and J usage is TRBJ2-3, with a weak D call TRBD1 (6 bases). The V end was cut by 1 base, the J end by 3 bases, with 11 bases between. Germline V lookup: CDR1 LNHDA, CDR2 SQIVND (reference sequence). CDR3 length equals 15 residues.

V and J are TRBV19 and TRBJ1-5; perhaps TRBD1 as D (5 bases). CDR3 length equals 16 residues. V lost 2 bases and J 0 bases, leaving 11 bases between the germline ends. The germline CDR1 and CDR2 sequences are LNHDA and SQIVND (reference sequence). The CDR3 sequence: CASSISLQVSNQPQHF. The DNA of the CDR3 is TGTGCCAGTAGTATAAGTTTACAGGTTAGCAATCAGCCCCAGCATTTT.

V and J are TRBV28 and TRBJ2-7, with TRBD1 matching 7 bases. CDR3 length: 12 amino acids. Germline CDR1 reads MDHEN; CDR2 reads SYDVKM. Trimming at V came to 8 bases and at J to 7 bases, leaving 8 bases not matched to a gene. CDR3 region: CASRLRGFEQYF. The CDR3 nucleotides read TGTGCCAGCCGGCTCAGGGGGTTTGAGCAGTACTTC.